This TCR beta chain was profiled in a study of human T cells and chemical hapten exposure. Study information: Small volume differences among pooled libraries mainly caused per-sample TCR yield variation. Whole-study findings and limits: Sensitization with DPC brought no change to TCRs above 1 in 1000 in frequency.

This clonotype was counted ten times or more. Antigen: not known. Individual cDNA molecules had unique molecular identifiers attached to them by the library. In the authors' workflow: Per sample, the median was roughly 96,000 TCRs, with values from around 25,000 to 690,000. TCRdb analysed the 5' RACE reads with MiXCR anew, one entry per CDR3 protein. Here the V and J calls rest on TCRdb's processing, not on the authors' analysis. The table records 110,000 or so distinct CDR3 sequences, roughly 18% of them present only once. Trimming cost V 1 base and J 0 bases; bases outside gene matches: 11. In germline, CDR1 is DFQATT, CDR2 SNEGSKA (reference sequence). This CDR3 is built from 19 residues. The starting material, unfractionated whole blood, was used for total RNA extraction.

The sequence derives from a human donor in good health. The rearrangement joins TRBV20-1 to TRBJ1-6; 8 bases fit TRBD1. CDR3 coding DNA: TGCAGTGCTAGAGCAATGGGGACAGGCCCCAGCTCCTATAATTCACCCCTCCACTTT. As protein: CSARAMGTGPSSYNSPLHF.